This is a list of T cell receptor beta chains from one sample in a study of vaccination effects on CD4 cells after COVID-19. The data were produced by immunoSEQ multiplex PCR, yet TCRdb's version contains in-frame clones alone and is incomplete. The sample carries under 80,000 clones, about 80% recorded once. No antigens are known for them. The sample consisted of CD4+ T cells from PBMCs cultured with HCoV-OC43 spike peptides, taken after COVID-19 vaccination. These receptors were taken from a human donor who received a COVID-19 vaccine. CDR3s include the opening cysteine and the closing phenylalanine or tryptophan. The D gene is left open where the match is weak. Clone size is stated in some rows and not others, as once, few, many or a class when expanded.

v_gene,j_gene,abundance,d_gene,CDR3nt,CDR3aa
TRBV30,TRBJ1-1,-,TRBD1,TGTGCCTGGAGTCCACTCGGGACAGGGAACACTGAAGCTTTCTTT,CAWSPLGTGNTEAFF
TRBV7-9,TRBJ2-2,-,-,TGTGCCAGCAGTACCGGGGAGCTGTTTTTT,CASSTGELFF
TRBV7-2,TRBJ1-3,-,TRBD1,TGTGCCAGCAGCTTAGTCGGGGGACAGGGAAACACCATATATTTT,CASSLVGGQGNTIYF
TRBV4-3,TRBJ2-3,-,-,TGCGCCAGCAGCCAAGTTTCGGACGGCCACACAGATACGCAGTATTTT,CASSQVSDGHTDTQYF
TRBV15,TRBJ2-1,-,-,TGTGCCACCAGCAGAGATTCCCTTGGCAGGGAGTCCTACAATGAGCAGTTCTTC,CATSRDSLGRESYNEQFF
TRBV24-1,TRBJ2-5,-,TRBD2,TGTGCCACCAGTGCCTCCGGGACTAGCTTTACCGAGACCCAGTACTTC,CATSASGTSFTETQYF
TRBV18,TRBJ2-5,-,-,TGTGCCAGCTCACCAGTAACCCAAGAGACCCAGTACTTC,CASSPVTQETQYF
TRBV2,TRBJ1-1,few,-,TGTGCCAGCAGCGCAGATCCCGCCTGGAACACTGAAGCTTTCTTT,CASSADPAWNTEAFF
TRBV4-1,TRBJ2-6,-,TRBD1,TGCGCCAGCAGCCAAGATCCGACAGGGCGAGGTTCTGGGGCCAACGTCCTGACTTTC,CASSQDPTGRGSGANVLTF
TRBV6-5,TRBJ1-2,-,-,TGTGCCAGCAGTCCCTATGGCTACACCTTC,CASSPYGYTF
TRBV7-9,TRBJ2-2,-,-,TGTGCCAGCAGCCCACTAGACACCGGGGAGCTGTTTTTT,CASSPLDTGELFF
TRBV29-1,TRBJ1-3,-,-,TGCAGCGTTTACGGCGACTCTGGAAACACCATATATTTT,CSVYGDSGNTIYF
TRBV6-4,TRBJ1-5,-,-,TGTGCCAGCAGACAATACAGGGCCGGTTATGGTAGCAATCAGCCCCAGCATTTT,CASRQYRAGYGSNQPQHF
TRBV3-1/TRBV3-2,TRBJ1-1,-,TRBD1,TGTGCCAGCAGCCAAGAGAGCCGTGACAGGGGGTACACTGAAGCTTTCTTT,CASSQESRDRGYTEAFF
TRBV5-1,TRBJ2-1,-,TRBD1,TGCGCCAGCAGCTTGCAGGGGGCCTACAATGAGCAGTTCTTC,CASSLQGAYNEQFF
TRBV28,TRBJ1-1,few,-,TGTGCCAGCAGTTTGATCCGGAACACTGAAGCTTTCTTT,CASSLIRNTEAFF
TRBV11-2,TRBJ1-4,few,TRBD1,TGTGCCAGCAGTTTTACGACAGGGGCAACTAATGAAAAACTGTTTTTT,CASSFTTGATNEKLFF
TRBV15,TRBJ1-2,-,TRBD1,TGTGCCACCAGCAGACTTACAGGGGGCGGCTATGGCTACACCTTC,CATSRLTGGGYGYTF
TRBV19,TRBJ1-5,-,-,TGTGCCAGTATTCCACAGTTTGGGGGTCAGCCCCAGCATTTT,CASIPQFGGQPQHF
TRBV5-8,TRBJ2-3,-,-,TGTGCCAGCCTATTGGGGGCGTTAAACACAGATACGCAGTATTTT,CASLLGALNTDTQYF
TRBV2,TRBJ2-3,-,-,TGTGCCAGCAGTGGATTGAAATTCACAGATACGCAGTATTTT,CASSGLKFTDTQYF
TRBV6-6,TRBJ2-2,-,TRBD2,TGTGCCAGCAGCCCTGTCTCTAGCGGCGGGGAGCTGTTTTTT,CASSPVSSGGELFF
TRBV14,TRBJ2-2,-,-,TGTGCCAGCAGCCAAGTAACGACTAGTTTGAACACCGGGGAGCTGTTTTTT,CASSQVTTSLNTGELFF
TRBV15,TRBJ1-1,-,TRBD1,TGTGCCACCAGCAGTTCACACAGGGGTGAAGCTTTCTTT,CATSSSHRGEAFF
TRBV9,TRBJ2-2,few,TRBD2,TGTGCCAGCAGTCGCCTAGCGGGGGGGCTTTCCGGGGAGCTGTTTTTT,CASSRLAGGLSGELFF
TRBV29-1,TRBJ2-6,once,-,TGCAGCGTTTCTTCTGGGGCCAACGTCCTGACTTTC,CSVSSGANVLTF
TRBV15,TRBJ2-5,once,TRBD1,TGTGCCACCAGCAGAGGAGGGGGCTCAGAGACCCAGTACTTC,CATSRGGGSETQYF
TRBV28,TRBJ1-6,few,-,TGTGCCAACTCGGAGGGGACCCATAATTCACCCCTCCACTTT,CANSEGTHNSPLHF
TRBV15,TRBJ2-1,-,TRBD2,TGTGCCACCAGCAGAGATTCTAGCGGCTACAATGAGCAGTTCTTC,CATSRDSSGYNEQFF
TRBV27,TRBJ1-4,-,TRBD1,TGTGCCAGCAGAAGGACAGGGACGACAGCTAATGAAAAACTGTTTTTT,CASRRTGTTANEKLFF
TRBV5-1,TRBJ1-2,-,-,TGCGCCAGCAGCTTAAGTATGACGACTAACTATGGCTACACCTTC,CASSLSMTTNYGYTF
TRBV5-5,TRBJ1-4,once,TRBD1,TGTGCCAGCAGCAGGGTGAACAGGGGCACTAATGAAAAACTGTTTTTT,CASSRVNRGTNEKLFF
TRBV19,TRBJ2-5,once,-,TGTGCCAGTAGTATGCCAGGGGCAGAGACCCAGTACTTC,CASSMPGAETQYF
TRBV28,TRBJ1-1,-,-,TGTGCCAGCAGTTTAAGGAGGAACACTGAAGCTTTCTTT,CASSLRRNTEAFF
TRBV6-5,TRBJ1-4,-,-,TGTGCCAGCAGTTCACCAACTAATGAAAAACTGTTTTTT,CASSSPTNEKLFF
TRBV2,TRBJ1-3,few,-,TGTGCCAGCAGTGTACGTTCCAGCTCTGGAAACACCATATATTTT,CASSVRSSSGNTIYF
TRBV18,TRBJ2-5,-,TRBD2,TGTGCCAGCTCACGACAGACTAGCGGGGCGCAAGAGACCCAGTACTTC,CASSRQTSGAQETQYF
TRBV6-6,TRBJ2-1,-,TRBD1,TGTGCCAGCAGTTACTCTGGACAGGGGGCGGATGAGCAGTTCTTC,CASSYSGQGADEQFF